There are many counts of the clone carrying this TCR beta chain. One entry per CDR3 protein results from TCRdb running MiXCR on the 5' RACE reads. The sample holds 57,000 or so distinct CDR3 sequences, more than 9.5% seen once. The data belong to a study of neurological immune-mediated disorders. Per the germline V gene, CDR1 is SGHDN and CDR2 is FVKESK. V was clipped by 0 bases and J by 3 bases, with 11 bases between them. The CDR3 runs to 16 residues. As for time point: longitudinal time-point 2. The chain combines TRBV14 with TRBJ2-2; possible D gene TRBD2, 6 bases. Specimen: PBMCs. This clonotype was obtained from a man aged 25 to 40 in good health. DNA of the CDR3: TGTGCCAGCAGCCAAGATGTTAGCGGATACACCGGGGAGCTGTTTTTT. It yields the protein CASSQDVSGYTGELFF.